This TCR beta chain was captured by sequencing in a study of monozygotic twins with inflammatory bowel disease. Concerning this clonotype itself: Its antigen remains unidentified.

Notes on the study in general: Treatment differences in immunosuppression may have added variability to the repertoires of patients.

The CDR3 length is 13 residues. The V gene's germline CDR1 is SGHTA and CDR2 FQGNSA. Reprocessing the 5' RACE reads, TCRdb reports a single entry for every CDR3 protein and omits DNA. Its clone listing holds some 190,000 distinct CDR3 sequences. The source of this sequence is a human donor with ulcerative colitis or Crohn's disease, or a healthy co-twin of an affected twin (not recorded which). The genes are TRBV7-2 and TRBJ2-5. Sample: blood. CDR3 sequence: CASSLQQQETQYF.